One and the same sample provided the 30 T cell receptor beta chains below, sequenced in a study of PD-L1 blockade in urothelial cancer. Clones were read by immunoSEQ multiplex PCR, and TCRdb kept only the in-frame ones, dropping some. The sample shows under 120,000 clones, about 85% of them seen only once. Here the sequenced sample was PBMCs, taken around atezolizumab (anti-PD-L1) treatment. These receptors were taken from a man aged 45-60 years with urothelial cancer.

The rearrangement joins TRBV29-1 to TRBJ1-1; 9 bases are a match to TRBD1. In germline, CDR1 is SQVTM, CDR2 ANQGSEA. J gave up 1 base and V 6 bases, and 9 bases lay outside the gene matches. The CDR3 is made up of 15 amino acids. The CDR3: CSVERAGQGNTEAFF. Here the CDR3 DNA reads TGCAGCGTAGAAAGGGCGGGACAGGGGAACACTGAAGCTTTCTTT. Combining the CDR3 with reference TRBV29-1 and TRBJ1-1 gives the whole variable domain SAVISQKPSRDICQRGTSLTIQCQVDSQVTMMFWYRQQPGQSLTLIATANQGSEATYESGFVIDKFPISRPNLTFSTLTVSNMSPEDSSIYLCSVERAGQGNTEAFFGQGTRLTVV.

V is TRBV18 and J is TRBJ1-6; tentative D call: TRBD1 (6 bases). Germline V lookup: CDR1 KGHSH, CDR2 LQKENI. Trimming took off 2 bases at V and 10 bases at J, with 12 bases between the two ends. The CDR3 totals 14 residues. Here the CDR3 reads CASSPAGGESPLHF. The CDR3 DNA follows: TGTGCCAGCTCACCAGCGGGGGGCGAATCACCCCTCCACTTT.

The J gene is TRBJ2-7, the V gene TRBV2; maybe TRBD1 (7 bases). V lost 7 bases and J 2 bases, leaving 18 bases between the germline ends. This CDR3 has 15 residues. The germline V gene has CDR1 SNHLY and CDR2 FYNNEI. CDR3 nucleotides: TGTGCCAGCAATCAGGGGGGAGAGGGGGCCTACGAGCAGTACTTC. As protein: CASNQGGEGAYEQYF. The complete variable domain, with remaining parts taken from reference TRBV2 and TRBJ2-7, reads EPEVTQTPSHQVTQMGQEVILRCVPISNHLYFYWYRQILGQKVEFLVSFYNNEISEKSEIFDDQFSVERPDGSNFTLKIRSTKLEDSAMYFCASNQGGEGAYEQYFGPGTRLTVT.

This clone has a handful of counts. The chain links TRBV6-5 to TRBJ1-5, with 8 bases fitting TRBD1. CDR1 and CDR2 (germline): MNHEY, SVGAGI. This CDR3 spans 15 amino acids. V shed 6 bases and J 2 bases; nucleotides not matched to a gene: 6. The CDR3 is CASSPDRAGNQPQHF. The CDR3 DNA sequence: TGTGCCAGCAGCCCGGACAGGGCGGGCAATCAGCCCCAGCATTTT.

CDR3 DNA sequence: TGCGCCAGCAGCGCCGGGACAGCCTACGAGCAGTACTTC. It is translated as CASSAGTAYEQYF. The J gene is TRBJ2-7, the V gene TRBV5-1, with 7 bases lining up with TRBD1. The germline V gene has CDR1 SGHRS and CDR2 YFSETQ. V shed 4 bases and J 2 bases; nucleotides not matched to a gene: 3. The CDR3 is 13 residues long.

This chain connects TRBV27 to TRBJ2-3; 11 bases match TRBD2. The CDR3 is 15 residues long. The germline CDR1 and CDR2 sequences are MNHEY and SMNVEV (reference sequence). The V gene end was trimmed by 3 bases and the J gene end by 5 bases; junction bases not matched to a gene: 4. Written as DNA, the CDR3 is TGTGCCAGCAGTTTTTATAGCGGGAGGGTAGATACGCAGTATTTT. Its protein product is CASSFYSGRVDTQYF.

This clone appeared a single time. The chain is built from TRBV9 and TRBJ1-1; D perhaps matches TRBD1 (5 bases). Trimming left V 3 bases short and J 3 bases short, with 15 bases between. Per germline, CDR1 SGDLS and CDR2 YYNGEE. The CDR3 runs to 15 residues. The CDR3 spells CASSEMGRVDTEAFF. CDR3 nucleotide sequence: TGTGCCAGCAGCGAAATGGGCAGGGTAGACACTGAAGCTTTCTTT.

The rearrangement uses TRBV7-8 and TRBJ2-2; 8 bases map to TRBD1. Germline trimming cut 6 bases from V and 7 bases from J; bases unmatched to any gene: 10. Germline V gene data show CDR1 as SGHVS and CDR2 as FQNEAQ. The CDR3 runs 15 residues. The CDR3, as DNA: TGTGCCAGCAGGGGGCAGGGGGCGCTTAACGGGGAGCTGTTTTTT. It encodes CASRGQGALNGELFF.

The CDR3 sequence: CASKRYFGTGSQGTEAFF. In DNA form, the CDR3 reads TGTGCCAGCAAGAGGTATTTCGGGACAGGGTCCCAGGGGACTGAAGCTTTCTTT. This sequence joins TRBV5-8 and TRBJ1-1, with TRBD1 matching 9 bases. The CDR3 length is 18 residues. The junction had 20 bases not matched to a gene; V was cut back by 6 bases and J by 5 bases. Germline V gives CDR1 SGHTS, CDR2 YDEGEE.

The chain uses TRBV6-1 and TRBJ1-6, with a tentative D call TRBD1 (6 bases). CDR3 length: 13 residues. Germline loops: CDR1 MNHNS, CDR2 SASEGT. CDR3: CATTGQPNSPLHF. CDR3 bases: TGTGCGACGACGGGACAACCAAATTCACCCCTCCACTTT.

CDR3 sequence reads: CASRPSGRLGKNIQYF. DNA for the CDR3: TGTGCCAGTAGGCCTAGCGGGAGGTTAGGCAAAAACATTCAGTACTTC. This rearrangement joins TRBV19 to TRBJ2-4; 11 positions agree with TRBD2. Germline V lookup: CDR1 LNHDA, CDR2 SQIVND (reference sequence). The CDR3 is 16 amino acids. J lost 3 bases, V lost 6 bases, and 7 bases had no gene match.

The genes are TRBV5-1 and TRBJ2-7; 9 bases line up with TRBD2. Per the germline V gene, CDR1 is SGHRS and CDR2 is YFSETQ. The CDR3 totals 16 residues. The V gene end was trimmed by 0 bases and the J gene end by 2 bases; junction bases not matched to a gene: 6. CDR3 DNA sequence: TGCGCCAGCAGCTTGGCCGGGCGGGAGGGTACCTACGAGCAGTACTTC. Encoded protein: CASSLAGREGTYEQYF.

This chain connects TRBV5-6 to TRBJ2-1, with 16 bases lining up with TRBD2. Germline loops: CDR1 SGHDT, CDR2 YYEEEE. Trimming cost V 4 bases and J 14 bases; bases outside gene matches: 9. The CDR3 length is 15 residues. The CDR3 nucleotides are TGTGCCAGCAGCCCTGGGACTAGCGGGAGGGTTCGGGAGTTCTTC. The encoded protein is CASSPGTSGRVREFF.

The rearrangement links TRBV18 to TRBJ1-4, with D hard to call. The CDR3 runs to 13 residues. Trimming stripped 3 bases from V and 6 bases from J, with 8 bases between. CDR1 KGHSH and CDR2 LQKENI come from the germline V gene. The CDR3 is CASSPARDEKLFF. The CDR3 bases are TGTGCCAGCTCACCCGCGAGGGATGAAAAACTGTTTTTT.

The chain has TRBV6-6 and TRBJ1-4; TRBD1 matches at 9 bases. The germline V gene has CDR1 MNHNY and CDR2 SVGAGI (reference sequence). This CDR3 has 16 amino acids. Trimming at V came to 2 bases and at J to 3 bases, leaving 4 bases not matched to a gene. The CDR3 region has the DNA TGTGCCAGCAGTTACCGACAGGGGGTCGCTAATGAAAAACTGTTTTTT. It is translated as CASSYRQGVANEKLFF.

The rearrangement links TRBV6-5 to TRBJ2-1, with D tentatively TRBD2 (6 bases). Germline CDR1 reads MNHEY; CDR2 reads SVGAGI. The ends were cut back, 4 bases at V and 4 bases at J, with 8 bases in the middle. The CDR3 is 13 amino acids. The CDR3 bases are TGTGCCAGCAGTTCCCGGGGGTACAATGAGCAGTTCTTC. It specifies CASSSRGYNEQFF.

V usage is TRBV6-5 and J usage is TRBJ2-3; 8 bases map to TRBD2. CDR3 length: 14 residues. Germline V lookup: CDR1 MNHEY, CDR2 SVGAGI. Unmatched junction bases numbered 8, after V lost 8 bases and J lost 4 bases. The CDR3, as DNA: TGTGCCAGCGGCCCGGGACTAGTGTCAGATACGCAGTATTTT. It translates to CASGPGLVSDTQYF.

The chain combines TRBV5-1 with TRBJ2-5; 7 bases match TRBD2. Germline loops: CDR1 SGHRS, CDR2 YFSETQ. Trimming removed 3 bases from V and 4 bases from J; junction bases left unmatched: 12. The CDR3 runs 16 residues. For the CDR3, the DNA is TGCGCCAGCAGCTCTTCGCATGTGGGAGGGCGAGAGACCCAGTACTTC. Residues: CASSSSHVGGRETQYF.

CDR3 protein: CASSAGTTNTGELFF. CDR3 sequence (DNA): TGTGCCAGCAGCGCCGGGACTACCAACACCGGGGAGCTGTTTTTT. V and J are TRBV7-9 and TRBJ2-2; 7 positions agree with TRBD2. This CDR3 contains 15 residues. Germline values: CDR1 SEHNR, CDR2 FQNEAQ (reference sequence). After removal of 5 bases from V and 2 bases from J, the junction contained 5 bases not matched to a gene.

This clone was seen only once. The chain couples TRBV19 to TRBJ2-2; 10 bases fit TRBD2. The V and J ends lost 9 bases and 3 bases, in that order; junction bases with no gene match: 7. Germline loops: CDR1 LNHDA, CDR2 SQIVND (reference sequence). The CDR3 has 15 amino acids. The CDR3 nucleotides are TGTGCCAGCAAGCGGGAGGGCTGGTACACCGGGGAGCTGTTTTTT. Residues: CASKREGWYTGELFF.

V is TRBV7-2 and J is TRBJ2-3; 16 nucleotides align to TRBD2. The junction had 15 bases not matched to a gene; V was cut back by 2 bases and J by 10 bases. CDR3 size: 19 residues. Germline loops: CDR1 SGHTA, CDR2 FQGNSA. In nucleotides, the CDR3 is TGTGCCAGCAGCTTAAAGGTGTTACCGGGACTAGCGGGAGGGGGGGCGCAGTATTTT. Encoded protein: CASSLKVLPGLAGGGAQYF.

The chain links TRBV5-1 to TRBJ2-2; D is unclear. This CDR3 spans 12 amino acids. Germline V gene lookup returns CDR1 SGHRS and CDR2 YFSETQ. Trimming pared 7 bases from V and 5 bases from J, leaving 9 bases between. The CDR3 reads CASVSWTGELFF. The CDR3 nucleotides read TGCGCCAGCGTTAGCTGGACCGGGGAGCTGTTTTTT.

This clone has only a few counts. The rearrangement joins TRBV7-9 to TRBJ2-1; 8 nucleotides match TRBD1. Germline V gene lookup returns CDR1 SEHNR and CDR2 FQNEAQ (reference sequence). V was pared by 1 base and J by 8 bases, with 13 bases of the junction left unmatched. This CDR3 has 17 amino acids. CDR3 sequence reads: CASSLEAWTGLSDEQFF. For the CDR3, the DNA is TGTGCCAGCAGCTTAGAGGCCTGGACAGGGTTATCCGATGAGCAGTTCTTC. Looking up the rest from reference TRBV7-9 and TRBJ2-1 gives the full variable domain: DTGVSQNPRHKITKRGQNVTFRCDPISEHNRLYWYRQTLGQGPEFLTYFQNEAQLEKSRLLSDRFSAERPKGSFSTLEIQRTEQGDSAMYLCASSLEAWTGLSDEQFFGPGTRLTVL.

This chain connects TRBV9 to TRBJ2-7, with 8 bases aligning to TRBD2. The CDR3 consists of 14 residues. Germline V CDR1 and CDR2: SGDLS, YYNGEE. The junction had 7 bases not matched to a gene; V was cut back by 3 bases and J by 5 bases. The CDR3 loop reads CASSAREGINEQYF. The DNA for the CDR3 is TGTGCCAGCAGCGCCCGGGAGGGGATTAACGAGCAGTACTTC.

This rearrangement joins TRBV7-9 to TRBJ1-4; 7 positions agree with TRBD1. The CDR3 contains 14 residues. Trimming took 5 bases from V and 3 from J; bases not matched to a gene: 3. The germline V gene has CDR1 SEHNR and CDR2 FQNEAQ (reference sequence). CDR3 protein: CASSETGANEKLFF. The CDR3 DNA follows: TGTGCCAGCAGCGAAACAGGGGCTAATGAAAAACTGTTTTTT.

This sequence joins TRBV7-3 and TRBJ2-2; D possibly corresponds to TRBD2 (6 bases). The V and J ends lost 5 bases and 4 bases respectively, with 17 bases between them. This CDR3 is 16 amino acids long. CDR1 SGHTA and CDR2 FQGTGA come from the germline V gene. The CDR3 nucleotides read TGTGCCAGCAGCATGCCGGGCGGGATGGTCACCGGGGAGCTGTTTTTT. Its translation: CASSMPGGMVTGELFF.

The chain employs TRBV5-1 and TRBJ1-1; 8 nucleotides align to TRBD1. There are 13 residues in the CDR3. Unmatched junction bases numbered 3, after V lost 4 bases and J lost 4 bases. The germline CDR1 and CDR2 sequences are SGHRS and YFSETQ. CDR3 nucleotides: TGCGCCAGCAGCCGTACAGGGGGCACTGAAGCTTTCTTT. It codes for CASSRTGGTEAFF. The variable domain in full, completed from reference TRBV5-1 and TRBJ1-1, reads KAGVTQTPRYLIKTRGQQVTLSCSPISGHRSVSWYQQTPGQGLQFLFEYFSETQRNKGNFPGRFSGRQFSNSRSEMNVSTLELGDSALYLCASSRTGGTEAFFGQGTRLTVV.

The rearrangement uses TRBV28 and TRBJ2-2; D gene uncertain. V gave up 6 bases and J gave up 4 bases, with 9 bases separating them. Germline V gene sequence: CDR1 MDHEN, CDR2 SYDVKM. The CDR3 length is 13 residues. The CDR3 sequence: CASSLQFTGELFF. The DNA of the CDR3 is TGTGCCAGCAGCCTACAGTTCACCGGGGAGCTGTTTTTT.

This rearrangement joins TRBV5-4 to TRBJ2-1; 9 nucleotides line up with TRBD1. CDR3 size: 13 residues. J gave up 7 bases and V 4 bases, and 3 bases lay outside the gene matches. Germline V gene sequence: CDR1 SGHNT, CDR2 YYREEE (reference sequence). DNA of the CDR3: TGTGCCAGCAGCGCGGACAGGGGTAATGAGCAGTTCTTC. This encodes CASSADRGNEQFF.

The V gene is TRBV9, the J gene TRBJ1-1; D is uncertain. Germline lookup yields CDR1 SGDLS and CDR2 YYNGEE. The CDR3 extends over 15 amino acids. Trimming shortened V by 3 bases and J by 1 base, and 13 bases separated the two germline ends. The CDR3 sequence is CASSGSGAWNTEAFF. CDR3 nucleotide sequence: TGTGCCAGCAGCGGGTCGGGAGCCTGGAACACTGAAGCTTTCTTT. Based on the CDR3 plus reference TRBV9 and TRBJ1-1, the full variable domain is DSGVTQTPKHLITATGQRVTLRCSPRSGDLSVYWYQQSLDQGLQFLIQYYNGEERAKGNILERFSAQQFPDLHSELNLSSLELGDSALYFCASSGSGAWNTEAFFGQGTRLTVV.